One sample yielded the 15 T cell receptor beta chains listed below, sequenced in a study of vaccination and CD4 T cells after COVID-19. Scientists ran DNA taken from cultured CD4+ T cells through the Oncomine TCR Beta short-read assay for sequencing. TCRdb called the PCR reads again in MiXCR, with one record for every CDR3 protein. The sample has some 25,000 distinct CDR3 sequences, over 45% seen once. Their cognate antigens are unknown. The sample's treatment: roughly 10-day PBMC culture with coronavirus spike peptide pools or control peptides (ViraFEST assay). The material sequenced was CD4+ T cells from blood, cultured in vitro. These receptors all stem from a human donor who had recovered from COVID-19.

The chain links TRBV20-1 to TRBJ2-1, with 7 bases that match TRBD2. From germline, CDR1 is DFQATT and CDR2 SNEGSKA (reference sequence). The V segment lost 3 bases and the J segment 3 bases; nucleotides outside the gene matches: 14. There are 17 residues in the CDR3. This CDR3 is CSASRPGASGDYNEQFF. In DNA form, the CDR3 reads TGCAGTGCTAGTCGACCTGGGGCTAGCGGCGACTACAATGAGCAGTTCTTC.

The V gene is TRBV2, the J gene TRBJ2-5; D not resolved. V lost 2 bases to trimming and J lost 2 bases, with 3 bases between them. The CDR3 is 12 residues long. Per germline, CDR1 SNHLY and CDR2 FYNNEI. CDR3 in DNA: TGTGCCAGCAGTGAACAGCAAGAGACCCAGTACTTC. It yields the protein CASSEQQETQYF.

The V call is TRBV7-9, the J call TRBJ2-1; D not resolved. The germline CDR1 and CDR2 sequences are SEHNR and FQNEAQ (reference sequence). With 5 bases removed from V and 6 bases from J, the gap between germline ends came to 17 bases. The CDR3 totals 15 residues. CDR3 region: CASSPDGRLVNEQFF. CDR3 in DNA: TGTGCCAGCAGCCCAGACGGTCGGCTTGTCAATGAGCAGTTCTTC.

Worth noting for this clonotype: Germline is not matched at one junction end, which may reflect a read error. The rearrangement joins TRBV19 to TRBJ2-7; TRBD1 matches 8 bases. The V gene's germline CDR1 is LNHDA and CDR2 SQIVND (reference sequence). The CDR3 contains 14 residues. CDR3 sequence: CAGSVGQGSYEQYF. The CDR3 DNA sequence: TGTGCCGGTAGTGTTGGACAGGGAAGCTACGAGCAGTACTTC.

The CDR3 spells CASSLVHRAGGNNEQFF. CDR3 nucleotides: TGTGCCAGCAGCTTAGTCCATCGAGCGGGAGGGAACAATGAGCAGTTCTTC. The chain is built from TRBV11-2 and TRBJ2-1; 10 nucleotides agree with TRBD2. J lost 5 bases, V lost 1 base, and 8 bases had no gene match. This CDR3 contains 17 residues. Germline V gene sequence: CDR1 SGHAT, CDR2 FQNNGV.

V gene TRBV20-1 combines with J gene TRBJ1-4; 8 positions agree with TRBD1. V dropped 3 bases and J dropped 7; count of bases not matched to a gene: 7. Germline assignment: CDR1 DFQATT and CDR2 SNEGSKA (reference sequence). CDR3 length: 14 amino acids. Here the CDR3 reads CSARKDRDGEKLFF. In DNA, the CDR3 is TGCAGTGCTAGGAAGGACAGGGATGGTGAAAAACTGTTTTTT.

The chain joins TRBV4-3 to TRBJ1-3, with D possibly matching TRBD1 (5 bases). CDR3 length equals 14 residues. Trimming shortened V by 5 bases and J by 4 bases, and 12 bases separated the two germline ends. Germline lookup yields CDR1 LGHNA and CDR2 YSLEER. CDR3 nucleotides: TGCGCCAGCAGCGATACCGGGACGGGAAACACCATATATTTT. Amino acid sequence: CASSDTGTGNTIYF.

This sequence joins TRBV7-8 and TRBJ2-3, with TRBD2 matching 7 bases. Per the germline V gene, CDR1 is SGHVS and CDR2 is FQNEAQ. The CDR3 is 16 amino acids. V trimming: 6 bases; J trimming: 0 bases; junction bases outside the gene matches: 9. The chain's CDR3 is CASRNPRGSSTDTQYF. CDR3 nucleotide sequence: TGTGCCAGCAGAAACCCGCGGGGGTCAAGCACAGATACGCAGTATTTT.

This chain uses TRBV18 with TRBJ2-7; 13 bases line up with TRBD2. The trim removed 3 bases at V and 5 bases at J, leaving 16 bases unmatched. CDR1 and CDR2 from the germline V gene are KGHSH and LQKENI. The CDR3 has 19 residues. CDR3 sequence reads: CASSPRITSGREWSDEQYF. In nucleotides, the CDR3 is TGTGCCAGCTCACCTCGTATCACTAGCGGGAGGGAGTGGAGTGACGAGCAGTACTTC.

This CDR3 reads CASSFGYLDSPLHF. In nucleotides, the CDR3 is TGCGCCAGCAGCTTCGGCTACTTAGATTCACCCCTCCACTTT. The genes are TRBV5-1 and TRBJ1-6, with no clear D. Germline V gene sequence: CDR1 SGHRS, CDR2 YFSETQ. CDR3 length equals 14 residues. Trimming took off 2 bases at V and 8 bases at J, with 11 bases between the two ends.

This clonotype was counted between two and nine times. The gene calls are TRBV28 and TRBJ1-5; the D is unclear. The CDR3 length is 15 residues. The V end was cut by 6 bases, the J end by 1 base, with 13 bases between. Germline values: CDR1 MDHEN, CDR2 SYDVKM. Here the CDR3 DNA reads TGTGCCAGCAGACCGCGGGATGAGAGCAATCAGCCCCAGCATTTT. Amino acid sequence: CASRPRDESNQPQHF.

The chain carries TRBV10-3 and TRBJ1-2; possible D gene TRBD1, 5 bases. Per germline, CDR1 ENHRY and CDR2 SYGVKD. This CDR3 is built from 16 residues. Trimming removed 1 base at V and 4 bases at J, with 16 bases between. The CDR3 sequence is CAISELGGEPVYGYTF. In DNA form, the CDR3 reads TGTGCCATCAGTGAGTTGGGAGGGGAGCCGGTCTATGGCTACACCTTC.

The chain carries TRBV20-1 and TRBJ1-1; no definite D call. Germline-derived CDR1 and CDR2 are DFQATT and SNEGSKA (reference sequence). This CDR3 is 14 amino acids long. The V end was cut by 5 bases, the J end by 0 bases, with 13 bases between. In DNA form, the CDR3 reads TGCAGTGCTGAAAGCGCCAGCTTGAACACTGAAGCTTTCTTT. Its translation: CSAESASLNTEAFF.

The chain has TRBV7-9 and TRBJ2-7; weak D call: TRBD2 (5 bases). Germline V gene sequence: CDR1 SEHNR, CDR2 FQNEAQ (reference sequence). This CDR3 region has 14 residues. The V gene lost 5 bases and the J gene lost 7 bases, with 18 bases spanning the gap. CDR3: CASSARGPPGEQYF. The CDR3 nucleotides read TGTGCCAGCAGCGCAAGAGGACCTCCGGGGGAGCAGTACTTC.

This clonotype has a handful of counts. The CDR3 loop reads CAIKFGTGVADTQYF. CDR3 nucleotides: TGTGCCATCAAATTCGGGACAGGGGTAGCAGATACGCAGTATTTT. This chain joins TRBV10-3 and TRBJ2-3, with 10 bases aligning to TRBD1. This CDR3 has 15 amino acids. Trimming removed 7 bases from V and 4 bases from J; junction bases left unmatched: 8. Germline CDR1 is ENHRY and CDR2 is SYGVKD.